Sequencing of this TCR beta chain was carried out in a study of OX40 agonist ivuxolimab in advanced cancers. Regarding the study as a whole: Clonal expansion by week 6 occurred in CD4+ and CD8+ blood T cells (at 0.1 to 3.0 mg/kg).

TCRdb's copy holds only in-frame clones and misses some; the assay was immunoSEQ multiplex PCR. The table has approximately 94,000 clones, around 93% seen once. Worth noting for this clone: Its antigen remains unknown.

Germline lookup yields CDR1 LNHDA and CDR2 SQIVND (reference sequence). The CDR3 consists of 14 residues. With 6 bases removed from V and 1 base from J, the gap between germline ends came to 13 bases. The chain combines TRBV19 with TRBJ2-7, with D unresolved. The TCR was taken from an adult with an advanced solid tumor such as melanoma, head and neck, liver or kidney cancer. The sequencing used CD4+ or CD8+ T cells sorted from blood, collected in a trial of the OX40 agonist ivuxolimab. The CDR3: CASSLTTGSYEQYF. The CDR3 bases are TGTGCCAGTAGCTTAACCACCGGGTCCTACGAGCAGTACTTC.